This TCR beta chain derives from a study of human T cells and chemical hapten exposure. In the study overall: Minor pooled library volume differences mainly drove per-sample TCR yield variation. Findings and caveats of the study: Sensitizing with DPC caused no change in TCRs above 1 in 1000 frequency.

Unfractionated whole blood served as the source for total RNA extraction. Of note for this clonotype: Its antigen remains unidentified.

The CDR3 has 16 amino acids. The germline gives CDR1 MNHEY, CDR2 SMNVEV (reference sequence). V trimming: 6 bases; J trimming: 0 bases; junction bases outside the gene matches: 8. The library tagged individual cDNA molecules with unique molecular identifiers. Original analysis: Ranging from roughly 23,224 to 750,000, TCR counts per sample had a median value of around 92,000. TCRdb re-called the 5' RACE reads through MiXCR, storing one row per CDR3 protein. These V and J calls originate from TCRdb's pipeline instead of the authors' own analysis. The sample has tens of thousands of distinct CDR3 sequences, roughly 15% seen once.

The source of this sequence is a female donor in good health. This sequence joins TRBV27 and TRBJ1-3; TRBD1 matches 7 bases. The CDR3 DNA is TGTGCCAGCAGCCCACAGGGGACTCACTCTGGAAACACCATATATTTT. This codes for CASSPQGTHSGNTIYF.